The 8 T cell receptor beta chains below were found in one sample sequenced in a study of circulating CD8 cells and anti-PD-1 response in melanoma. Using around 14 ng of total RNA, TCR libraries were made with the QIAseq Immune Repertoire TCR panel. TCRdb reanalysed the reads using MiXCR and keeps one entry per CDR3 protein. Counted here are about 480 distinct CDR3 sequences, around 9% occurring once; the ten biggest clones make up 35% to 50%. Sorting of live CD3+CD8+TCRalphabeta+ cells by PD-1 and/or TIGIT gave four subsets. Sequenced material: CD8+ T cells from PBMCs, taken at baseline or after one month of anti-PD-1 therapy (not recorded which). The origin of the receptors is a human donor with melanoma.

By frequency in the sample, this clonotype is medium-sized. The rearrangement links TRBV30 to TRBJ2-7; TRBD2 aligns across 10 bases. The junction had 6 bases not matched to a gene; V was cut back by 0 bases and J by 4 bases. The CDR3 runs to 15 residues. Germline CDR1 is GTSNPN and CDR2 is SVGIG (reference sequence). This CDR3 is CAWSVPASGGYEQYF. DNA of the CDR3: TGTGCCTGGAGTGTACCCGCTAGCGGGGGTTACGAGCAGTACTTC. The variable domain in full, with the rest retrieved from reference TRBV30 and TRBJ2-7, is SQTIHQWPATLVQPVGSPLSLECTVEGTSNPNLYWYRQAAGRGLQLLFYSVGIGQISSEVPQNLSASRPQDRQFILSSKKLLLSDSGFYLCAWSVPASGGYEQYFGPGTRLTVT.

By sample fraction, this clonotype is medium-sized. The chain carries TRBV7-2 and TRBJ2-1; D is unresolved. The germline CDR1 and CDR2 sequences are SGHTA and FQGNSA. V lost 5 bases, J lost 0 bases, and 5 bases lay in between. The length of the CDR3 is 13 residues. Here the CDR3 reads CASSRSSYNEQFF. CDR3 coding DNA: TGTGCCAGCAGCCGGAGCTCCTACAATGAGCAGTTCTTC. The variable domain in full, with the rest retrieved from reference TRBV7-2 and TRBJ2-1, is GAGVSQSPSNKVTEKGKDVELRCDPISGHTALYWYRQSLGQGLEFLIYFQGNSAPDKSGLPSDRFSAERTGGSVSTLTIQRTQQEDSAVYLCASSRSSYNEQFFGPGTRLTVL.

As for this clonotype: Since a much larger clone is just one base distant, this may be a read error. V gene TRBV6-1 combines with J gene TRBJ1-6; D might be TRBD1 (6 bases). In germline, CDR1 is MNHNS, CDR2 SASEGT. The CDR3 runs 15 residues. Trimming took 2 bases from V and 6 from J, leaving 11 bases between them. The CDR3 region has the DNA TGTGCCAGCAGTGAAACGTACAGGGCTAATTCACCCCTCCACTTT. Translated: CASSETYRANSPLHF.

This clonotype ranks as large. The rearrangement joins TRBV2 to TRBJ2-2, with 7 bases lining up with TRBD2. Germline assignment: CDR1 SNHLY and CDR2 FYNNEI. Trimming removed 2 bases from V and 1 base from J; junction bases left unmatched: 4. The CDR3 runs to 16 residues. The CDR3 sequence: CASSELPSGNTGELFF. The CDR3 nucleotides are TGTGCCAGCAGTGAATTACCTAGCGGGAACACCGGGGAGCTGTTTTTT. Supplemented by reference TRBV2 and TRBJ2-2, the full variable domain reads EPEVTQTPSHQVTQMGQEVILRCVPISNHLYFYWYRQILGQKVEFLVSFYNNEISEKSEIFDDQFSVERPDGSNFTLKIRSTKLEDSAMYFCASSELPSGNTGELFFGEGSRLTVL.

By its share, this clonotype is large. The genes are TRBV12-3 or TRBV12-4 and TRBJ2-1, with D possibly TRBD2 on 5 matching bases. The CDR3 is 16 residues long. Trimming shortened V by 8 bases and J by 0 bases, and 17 bases separated the two germline ends. In DNA form, the CDR3 reads TGTGCCAGCCGGGAAGCCCTAACCAGCTCCTACAATGAGCAGTTCTTC. It encodes CASREALTSSYNEQFF.

Judged by abundance, this clonotype is medium-sized. The rearrangement links TRBV18 to TRBJ2-2, with unresolved D. The length of the CDR3 is 16 residues. Looked up from germline, CDR1 is KGHSH and CDR2 is LQKENI. V was clipped by 2 bases and J by 1 base, with 11 bases between them. For the CDR3, the DNA is TGTGCCAGCTCACCATTACGTCAGAAGAACACCGGGGAGCTGTTTTTT. This translates into CASSPLRQKNTGELFF.

In its sample, this clonotype ranks as large. The V gene is TRBV27, the J gene TRBJ1-2, with D maybe TRBD1 (6 bases). Deletions cut 0 bases from V and 8 bases from J, with 13 bases between. Germline loops: CDR1 MNHEY, CDR2 SMNVEV (reference sequence). CDR3 length equals 14 residues. CDR3 region: CASSLSTGQLGYTF. CDR3 DNA sequence: TGTGCCAGCAGTTTATCCACCGGACAGCTCGGCTACACCTTC.

This clonotype rates as large. This chain joins TRBV7-2 and TRBJ2-1, with 10 bases fitting TRBD2. V lost 2 bases to trimming and J lost 0 bases; unmatched junction nucleotides: 7. Germline values: CDR1 SGHTA, CDR2 FQGNSA. The CDR3 loop spans 18 amino acids. This chain's CDR3 is CASSLWPSGGSSYNEQFF. The CDR3 DNA sequence: TGTGCCAGCAGCTTATGGCCTAGCGGGGGCAGCTCCTACAATGAGCAGTTCTTC.